Presented here are 22 T cell receptor beta chains from one specimen sequenced in a study of control samples from healthy donors and cancer patients. The data were produced by immunoSEQ multiplex PCR, yet TCRdb's version contains in-frame clones alone and is incomplete. There are 130,000 or so clones in the sample; approximately 94% occur only once, and around 14% lies in the top ten. Material for sequencing was blood. The receptors here all came from a middle-aged man in good health.

The chain recombines TRBV5-1 with TRBJ2-5, with D maybe TRBD2 (5 bases). Trimming shortened V by 5 bases and J by 1 base, and 18 bases separated the two germline ends. Looked up from germline, CDR1 is SGHRS and CDR2 is YFSETQ. CDR3 size: 16 residues. CDR3 DNA: TGCGCCAGCAGACTAGACAAGATAACGTGCCAAGAGACCCAGTACTTC. It codes for CASRLDKITCQETQYF.

The V call is TRBV10-3, the J call TRBJ2-5; D is unresolved. V was shortened by 8 bases and J by 3 bases, with 13 bases between the two germline ends. Germline-derived CDR1 and CDR2 are ENHRY and SYGVKD. This CDR3 is built from 13 residues. The chain's CDR3 is CAISRRTEETQYF. CDR3 in DNA: TGTGCCATCTCGAGACGGACGGAAGAGACCCAGTACTTC.

This clone was picked up one time. The sample has other DNA sequences that encode this CDR3 too. This chain joins TRBV2 and TRBJ1-2; 9 bases are a match to TRBD1. Germline values: CDR1 SNHLY, CDR2 FYNNEI. The CDR3 contains 13 residues. Unmatched junction bases numbered 5, after V lost 8 bases and J lost 4 bases. The CDR3 sequence: CASGGTGSYGYTF. The CDR3 bases are TGTGCCAGCGGGGGGACAGGGAGCTATGGCTACACCTTC. Combining the CDR3 with reference TRBV2 and TRBJ1-2 gives the whole variable domain EPEVTQTPSHQVTQMGQEVILRCVPISNHLYFYWYRQILGQKVEFLVSFYNNEISEKSEIFDDQFSVERPDGSNFTLKIRSTKLEDSAMYFCASGGTGSYGYTFGSGTRLTVV.

The chain uses TRBV6-2 or TRBV6-3 and TRBJ2-7; TRBD1 is a possible D gene (5 bases). Germline assignment: CDR1 MNHEY and CDR2 SVGEGT. The CDR3 spans 14 residues. V was trimmed by 2 bases and J by 7 bases, leaving 15 bases between them. DNA for the CDR3: TGTGCCAGCAGTTACGGGGCCACGGGCAGTGAGCAGTACTTC. This encodes CASSYGATGSEQYF.

The chain employs TRBV24-1 and TRBJ1-5; D gene ambiguous. Germline V lookup: CDR1 KGHDR, CDR2 SFDVKD. CDR3 size: 13 residues. V lost 7 bases to trimming and J lost 4 bases, with 10 bases between them. The DNA of the CDR3 is TGTGCCACCAGATCGAAAGGGAATCAGCCCCAGCATTTT. It codes for CATRSKGNQPQHF.

The V call is TRBV5-4, the J call TRBJ1-2; possibly TRBD1 for D (5 bases). The germline V gene encodes CDR1 SGHNT and CDR2 YYREEE (reference sequence). The CDR3 consists of 15 residues. With 0 bases removed from V and 3 bases from J, the gap between germline ends came to 12 bases. DNA for the CDR3: TGTGCCAGCAGCTTGGGAGGCCAGGGTGACTATGGCTACACCTTC. Amino acids: CASSLGGQGDYGYTF. Drawing the rest from reference TRBV5-4 and TRBJ1-2, the complete variable domain is ETGVTQSPTHLIKTRGQQVTLRCSSQSGHNTVSWYQQALGQGPQFIFQYYREEENGRGNFPPRFSGLQFPNYSSELNVNALELDDSALYLCASSLGGQGDYGYTFGSGTRLTVV.

This chain joins TRBV25-1 and TRBJ1-6; 8 bases map to TRBD1. Per the germline V gene, CDR1 is MGHDK and CDR2 is SYGVNS. The CDR3 is 15 amino acids. Germline trimming cut 0 bases from V and 8 bases from J; bases unmatched to any gene: 3. The CDR3 here is CASSEYRGRDSPLHF. CDR3 DNA: TGTGCCAGCAGTGAATACAGGGGGCGAGATTCACCCCTCCACTTT.

This clone was counted a few times. The sample has other DNA sequences that encode this CDR3 too. The chain links TRBV3-1 (or the pseudogene TRBV3-2) to TRBJ1-5; D not certain. There are 12 residues in the CDR3. V was shortened by 0 bases and J by 7 bases, with 4 bases between the two germline ends. Germline V lookup: CDR1 LGHDT, CDR2 YNNKEL (reference sequence). The DNA of the CDR3 is TGTGCCAGCAGCCAAGATAACCAGCCCCAGCATTTT. Translating gives CASSQDNQPQHF.

The chain links TRBV5-6 to TRBJ1-1; D unclear. This CDR3 has 14 residues. CDR1 is SGHDT and CDR2 is YYEEEE in the germline V gene. V was pared by 2 bases and J by 5 bases, with 13 bases between. Written as DNA, the CDR3 is TGTGCCAGCAGCTTAACCGGGAGCCGGACTGAAGCTTTCTTT. Amino acid sequence: CASSLTGSRTEAFF.

The chain is built from TRBV19 and TRBJ1-2; 9 bases match TRBD1. The CDR3 runs 13 residues. The trim removed 3 bases at V and 8 bases at J, leaving 4 bases unmatched. Germline-derived CDR1 and CDR2 are LNHDA and SQIVND (reference sequence). CDR3 DNA sequence: TGTGCCAGTAGTATGGGACAGGGAGGCGGCTACACCTTC. Translation gives CASSMGQGGGYTF.

The chain combines TRBV6-5 with TRBJ1-2; 7 positions match TRBD1. Losses at the gene ends were 6 bases for V and 7 bases for J; bases not matched to a gene: 8. The CDR3 runs 13 residues. Germline values: CDR1 MNHEY, CDR2 SVGAGI. The CDR3 reads CASSIDRAGGYTF. DNA of the CDR3: TGTGCCAGCAGCATCGACAGGGCGGGTGGCTACACCTTC.

The V and J genes are TRBV29-1 and TRBJ2-7, with 9 bases matching TRBD1. V was pared by 3 bases and J by 5 bases, with 2 bases of the junction left unmatched. Germline V gene lookup returns CDR1 SQVTM and CDR2 ANQGSEA. This CDR3 region has 12 residues. In nucleotides, the CDR3 is TGCAGCGTTGATGGGACAGGGAACGAGCAGTACTTC. This codes for CSVDGTGNEQYF.

J is TRBJ2-7 and V is TRBV10-3, with 8 positions matching TRBD1. The V and J ends lost 4 bases and 2 bases, in that order; junction bases with no gene match: 10. Germline values: CDR1 ENHRY, CDR2 SYGVKD. The CDR3 length is 16 residues. This CDR3 is CAISASRGQGAYEQYF. In DNA form, the CDR3 reads TGTGCCATCAGTGCCTCGAGAGGACAGGGCGCCTACGAGCAGTACTTC.

V is TRBV9 and J is TRBJ2-7; D is uncertain. The length of the CDR3 is 15 residues. Germline assignment: CDR1 SGDLS and CDR2 YYNGEE. V lost 0 bases and J 4 bases, leaving 14 bases between the germline ends. The CDR3 nucleotides read TGTGCCAGCAGCGTAGCCCTAGGGTCTACGTACGAGCAGTACTTC. This encodes CASSVALGSTYEQYF.

Comment on this clone: Other DNA sequences in the sample encode the same CDR3. The gene calls are TRBV9 and TRBJ2-2; no clear D gene. The CDR3 has 12 residues. From germline, CDR1 is SGDLS and CDR2 YYNGEE. The germline V and J ends were trimmed by 0 bases and 5 bases, with 2 bases remaining between them. As DNA, the CDR3 is TGTGCCAGCAGCGTAGGTACCGGGGAGCTGTTTTTT. Its translation: CASSVGTGELFF.

The chain couples TRBV19 to TRBJ2-1, with a weak D call TRBD2 (5 bases). The V end was cut by 1 base, the J end by 6 bases, with 13 bases between. The germline V gene encodes CDR1 LNHDA and CDR2 SQIVND (reference sequence). The length of the CDR3 is 15 residues. CDR3 protein: CASSIAREGINEQFF. The CDR3 DNA reads TGTGCCAGTAGTATAGCACGAGAGGGTATCAATGAGCAGTTCTTC.

CDR3 protein: CASSLDSTGTGFFF. The DNA of the CDR3 is TGTGCCAGCAGCTTAGACTCTACCGGGACAGGGTTTTTCTTT. V usage is TRBV7-9 and J usage is TRBJ1-1; 9 nucleotides agree with TRBD1. J was trimmed by 13 bases and V by 1 base; bases with no gene match: 10. CDR3 length: 14 amino acids. The germline CDR1 and CDR2 sequences are SEHNR and FQNEAQ (reference sequence).

The chain employs TRBV19 and TRBJ2-2; TRBD2 might be the D (5 bases). V was trimmed by 5 bases and J by 3 bases, leaving 7 bases between them. Germline values: CDR1 LNHDA, CDR2 SQIVND (reference sequence). The CDR3 is made up of 13 amino acids. In nucleotides, the CDR3 is TGTGCCAGTAGTCCGCGGGACACCGGGGAGCTGTTTTTT. Its translation is CASSPRDTGELFF.

The J gene is TRBJ1-3, the V gene TRBV6-5; D gene unclear. This CDR3 contains 15 residues. The V gene's germline CDR1 is MNHEY and CDR2 SVGAGI. The V gene lost 2 bases and the J gene lost 0 bases, with 8 bases spanning the gap. Written as DNA, the CDR3 is TGTGCCAGCAGTTACGGTCAGTCCTCTGGAAACACCATATATTTT. This encodes CASSYGQSSGNTIYF.

V gene TRBV6-5 combines with J gene TRBJ2-7; TRBD1 agrees at 7 bases. The junction had 9 bases not matched to a gene; V was cut back by 2 bases and J by 2 bases. The CDR3 is made up of 16 amino acids. The germline V gene has CDR1 MNHEY and CDR2 SVGAGI. CDR3 region: CASSYGRDRAPYEQYF. The CDR3 region has the DNA TGTGCCAGCAGTTACGGGAGAGACAGGGCCCCCTACGAGCAGTACTTC.

The V gene is TRBV28, the J gene TRBJ1-5; 7 nucleotides match TRBD1. The CDR3 has 16 residues. Germline CDR1 and CDR2: MDHEN and SYDVKM. The V gene end was trimmed by 6 bases and the J gene end by 4 bases; junction bases not matched to a gene: 12. CDR3 DNA: TGTGCCAGCAGCCACACCCGGGACAGTCGAAATCAGCCCCAGCATTTT. It codes for CASSHTRDSRNQPQHF.

The DNA of the CDR3 is TGTGCCAGCAGCCAAGAAATGCTGGGGAACACTGAAGCTTTCTTT. It yields the protein CASSQEMLGNTEAFF. The genes are TRBV14 and TRBJ1-1; D gene ambiguous. V was cut by 0 bases and J by 1 base, with 9 bases left in between. CDR1 SGHDN and CDR2 FVKESK come from the germline V gene. This CDR3 region has 15 residues.